This T cell receptor (beta chain) appears in the sequencing data of a study of blood T cell repertoires in COVID-19. About the research overall: T cells, B-cell-depleted T cells, or PBMCs supplied cDNA or gDNA.

With respect to this clone: Different DNA sequences within this sample yield the same CDR3.

In the study's own analysis: It was from reference gene primer amplification that nucleated cell counts were estimated. Profiling relied on immunoSEQ multiplex PCR, and the TCRdb table lists in-frame clones only, not all of them. Clonal size and the V and J genes are those of that table, whereas D and trimming came from the DNA. The sample contains fewer than 450,000 clones, more than 70% of which appear only once. Seattle patients were enrolled during active infection and followed longitudinally. This CDR3 is built from 13 residues. Trimming removed 1 base from V and 7 bases from J, with 10 bases in between. Germline lookup yields CDR1 LGHDT and CDR2 YNNKEL (reference sequence).

The chain joins TRBV3-1 (or the pseudogene TRBV3-2) to TRBJ1-2; no clear D. The TCR was taken from a woman between 45 and 65 years old with COVID-19, enrolled during active disease. Sequenced sample: peripheral blood. The CDR3 spells CASSQVGSGGYTF. As DNA, the CDR3 is TGTGCCAGCAGCCAAGTTGGGTCAGGTGGCTACACCTTC.